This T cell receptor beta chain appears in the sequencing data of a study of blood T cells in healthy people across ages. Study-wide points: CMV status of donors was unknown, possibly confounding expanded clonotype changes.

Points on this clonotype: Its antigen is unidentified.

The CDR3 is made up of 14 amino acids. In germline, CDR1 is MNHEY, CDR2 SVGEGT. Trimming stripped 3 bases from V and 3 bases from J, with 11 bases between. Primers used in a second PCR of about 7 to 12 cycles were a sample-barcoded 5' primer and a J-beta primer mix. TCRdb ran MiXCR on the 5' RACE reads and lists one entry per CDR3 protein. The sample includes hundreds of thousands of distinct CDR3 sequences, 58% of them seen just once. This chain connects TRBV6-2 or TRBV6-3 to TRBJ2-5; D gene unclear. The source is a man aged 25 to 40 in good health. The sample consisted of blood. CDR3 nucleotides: TGTGCCAGCAGTTATCGGTTCCCCGAAGAGACCCAGTACTTC. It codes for CASSYRFPEETQYF.